Shown below are 9 T cell receptor beta chains from a single sample sequenced in a study of graft-versus-host responses after intestinal transplantation. This table comes from immunoSEQ multiplex PCR, and its TCRdb copy is limited to in-frame clones, with some not included. The sample contains around 50,000 clones, around nine tenths of which appear only once. Specimen: PBMCs, collected 26 days after transplant. These receptors all stem from a human patient who received an intestinal transplant, so some T cells may come from the graft donor.

V usage is TRBV6-5 and J usage is TRBJ2-7; D gene unclear. Germline lookup yields CDR1 MNHEY and CDR2 SVGAGI. V gave up 5 bases and J gave up 2 bases, with 13 bases separating them. The CDR3 spans 14 residues. The CDR3 here is CASSESAVTYEQYF. CDR3 bases: TGTGCCAGCAGTGAAAGTGCAGTGACCTACGAGCAGTACTTC.

This clone was detected only once. This chain links TRBV25-1 with TRBJ1-1, with D uncertain. The germline gives CDR1 MGHDK, CDR2 SYGVNS. Trimming took 6 bases from V and 9 from J, leaving 11 bases between them. The CDR3 is 11 residues long. The CDR3 sequence is CASREGRQAFF. The CDR3 DNA reads TGTGCCAGCAGGGAGGGCAGACAAGCTTTCTTT.

The chain employs TRBV5-1 and TRBJ2-1, with TRBD2 matching 13 bases. The ends lost 4 bases at V and 4 bases at J; junction bases unmatched: 8. This CDR3 has 17 amino acids. The germline gives CDR1 SGHRS, CDR2 YFSETQ. This chain's CDR3 is CASSGGGLAGSYNEQFF. The CDR3 nucleotides are TGCGCCAGCAGCGGGGGGGGACTAGCGGGATCTTACAATGAGCAGTTCTTC.

The genes are TRBV28 and TRBJ2-5; 8 nucleotides agree with TRBD1. V shed 8 bases, J shed 2 bases, and the junction held 13 bases outside the gene matches. The length of the CDR3 is 16 residues. The germline V gene encodes CDR1 MDHEN and CDR2 SYDVKM. CDR3 DNA sequence: TGTGCCAGCGTACCTTTGACAGGGGCGCCACAAGAGACCCAGTACTTC. This translates into CASVPLTGAPQETQYF.

This clone occurred once. This rearrangement joins TRBV2 to TRBJ1-2; D remains unclear. The germline V gene has CDR1 SNHLY and CDR2 FYNNEI. The CDR3 sequence is 12 residues long. V was trimmed by 2 bases and J by 8 bases, leaving 9 bases between them. The CDR3 DNA follows: TGTGCCAGCAGTGAAACGTGGGAGGGCTACACCTTC. The encoded protein is CASSETWEGYTF.

The chain is built from TRBV29-1 and TRBJ2-7; 12 bases map to TRBD1. The germline V gene has CDR1 SQVTM and CDR2 ANQGSEA. The CDR3 loop spans 13 amino acids. The V and J ends lost 7 bases and 6 bases, in that order; junction bases with no gene match: 7. The CDR3 sequence is CSAAGTGGAEQYF. The CDR3 DNA reads TGCAGCGCCGCCGGGACAGGGGGCGCCGAGCAGTACTTC.

The chain combines TRBV18 with TRBJ1-2, with a tentative D call TRBD1 (5 bases). From germline, CDR1 is KGHSH and CDR2 LQKENI. CDR3 length: 14 residues. V dropped 3 bases and J dropped 3 bases, with 11 bases sitting between them. CDR3 coding DNA: TGTGCCAGCTCACCGGGGGGTGAGGACTATGGCTACACCTTC. It specifies CASSPGGEDYGYTF.

This clone was detected once. The chain combines TRBV6-5 with TRBJ1-4; 8 bases agree with TRBD1. This CDR3 is 14 amino acids long. The V and J ends lost 4 bases and 6 bases, in that order; junction bases with no gene match: 4. Germline lookup yields CDR1 MNHEY and CDR2 SVGAGI. DNA of the CDR3: TGTGCCAGCAGTTCCCGGGACAGGCATGAAAAACTGTTTTTT. It translates to CASSSRDRHEKLFF.

The chain carries TRBV7-9 and TRBJ2-3; no reliable D call. This CDR3 contains 14 residues. CDR1 is SEHNR and CDR2 is FQNEAQ in the germline V gene (reference sequence). The V gene lost 5 bases and the J gene lost 0 bases, with 9 bases spanning the gap. This chain's CDR3 is CASSSTISTDTQYF. The CDR3 bases are TGTGCCAGCAGCAGCACCATTAGCACAGATACGCAGTATTTT.